This record looks at one TCR beta chain sequence and its context. The data were obtained in a study of blood T cell repertoires in COVID-19. The overall study: Sources were T cells, B-cell-depleted T cells, or PBMCs; the material itself was cDNA or gDNA.

Assay: immunoSEQ multiplex PCR; the TCRdb copy retains only in-frame clones and omits some. The sample consists of about 110,000 clones, nearly 90% of them appearing once. The CDR3 runs 15 residues. In germline, CDR1 is SGHRS, CDR2 YFSETQ. Unmatched junction bases numbered 3, after V lost 3 bases and J lost 3 bases. The V gene is TRBV5-1, the J gene TRBJ2-1; TRBD2 matches at 10 bases. The sequencing input was peripheral blood. The origin of this receptor is a human donor in a cohort sampled during active COVID-19. The CDR3 sequence: CASSYLAGDYNEQFF. Written as DNA, the CDR3 is TGCGCCAGCAGCTACCTAGCGGGGGACTACAATGAGCAGTTCTTC. Variable domain in full (rest from reference TRBV5-1 and TRBJ2-1): KAGVTQTPRYLIKTRGQQVTLSCSPISGHRSVSWYQQTPGQGLQFLFEYFSETQRNKGNFPGRFSGRQFSNSRSEMNVSTLELGDSALYLCASSYLAGDYNEQFFGPGTRLTVL.